The T cell receptor (beta chain) described here comes from a study of blood T cell repertoires in COVID-19 (dated by TCRdb to about 2020). In terms of the full investigation: Samples from collaborators originated in the United States, Italy and Spain and spanned both the acute and convalescent phases of COVID-19. The material from the prospective study consisted of cDNA or gDNA derived from T cells, B-cell-depleted T cells, or PBMCs. Where available, HLA class I and class II types were taken from metadata supplied by the sample provider and were not determined by assay-based typing. Nearly every sample came with metadata listing a de-identified subject ID, COVID-19 status, age in years and sex. The dataset comprised deeply sampled blood TCRbeta repertoires from subjects exposed to, actively infected with, or recovered from COVID-19. The samples were drawn from the first 160 participants of the ongoing ImmuneRACE study and from 1,254 subjects provided by 6 global collaborators. The repertoires were released in a freely available public database intended as a resource for research on the immune response to SARS-CoV-2. The study at large found these results: How much clinical and demographic metadata was included differed by source and by participant, and the metadata was provided uncurated.

The collaborating institutions used their own protocols to collect whole blood in K2EDTA tubes. For TCRbeta analysis, collaborator samples were shipped as frozen whole blood, as isolated PBMCs, or as DNA extracted from either sample type. CDR1 is given as MNHEY and CDR2 as SVGEGT, both from the germline V gene. V trim: 2 bases; J trim: 6 bases; unmatched bases: 12. Inclusive of the bounding cysteine and phenylalanine, the CDR3 is 17 residues long. Here the CDR3 DNA is all that survives: 51 bases in frame from base 1. On this clone: Its antigen is still unknown. Base quality data are lacking; no much larger clone is found one base away.

The immunoSEQ Assay, a bias-controlled multiplex PCR, was used to amplify TCRbeta CDR3 regions from genomic DNA. The source study handled its data this way. The number of nucleated cells in each sample was estimated by amplification of reference gene primers within the assay. Sequence reads were collapsed and filtered to measure the absolute abundance of every unique TCRbeta CDR3 rearrangement. For each sample, productive Simpson clonality was calculated by taking the square root of Simpson's diversity index across productive rearrangements. TCRdb retrieved this table from immuneACCESS and kept in-frame rearrangements only. Not all clones are present; in checked studies, unresolved V genes account for under half, and no reason is known for the remainder. D and trimming were read from the DNA, whereas the V and J calls and clone size are those reported in that table. The sample data list about 70,000 clones, and around 85% of these were observed just once. 4.5% to 5.5% of the sample comes from the top ten.

The sample consisted of peripheral blood. The chain uses TRBV6-2 or TRBV6-3 and TRBJ2-3, with TRBD2 matching 9 junction bases. The receptor was isolated from a man older than 75 with acute or convalescent COVID-19. The DNA reads as follows: TGTGCCAGCAGTTACAGGGTTAGCGGGGGAACTCACGATACGCAGTATTTT. This gives the protein CASSYRVSGGTHDTQYF.